Each of the 25 T cell receptor beta chains below was sequenced from the same sample in a study of blood T cell repertoires in COVID-19. Assay: immunoSEQ multiplex PCR; the TCRdb copy retains only in-frame clones and omits some. This table has about 420,000 clones, approximately 90% appearing once. The sample taken for sequencing was peripheral blood. These receptors were taken from a man in his late teens or twenties with COVID-19, enrolled during active disease.

With regard to this clone: The same CDR3 can be traced to other DNA sequences in this sample. The chain combines TRBV5-4 with TRBJ2-3, with 7 bases identical to TRBD2. Germline trimming cut 1 base from V and 1 base from J; bases unmatched to any gene: 0. This CDR3 has 14 amino acids. CDR1 and CDR2 (germline): SGHNT, YYREEE (reference sequence). CDR3 in amino acids: CASSLTSGTDTQYF. The DNA for the CDR3 is TGTGCCAGCAGCTTGACTAGCGGCACAGATACGCAGTATTTT.

J is TRBJ1-6 and V is TRBV2; no firm D call. The germline V gene has CDR1 SNHLY and CDR2 FYNNEI. This CDR3 is built from 13 residues. Trimming took 7 bases from V and 6 from J, leaving 10 bases between them. The CDR3 region is CASMGQVNSPLHF. The CDR3 bases are TGTGCCAGCATGGGCCAGGTTAATTCACCCCTCCACTTT.

V is TRBV3-1 (or the pseudogene TRBV3-2) and J is TRBJ1-2, with D possibly being TRBD1 (5 bases). V was cut by 4 bases and J by 6 bases, with 21 bases left in between. CDR1 LGHDT and CDR2 YNNKEL come from the germline V gene (reference sequence). This CDR3 has 16 amino acids. The CDR3, as DNA: TGTGCCAGCAGCCCAGGTAGGGGTTTCAGGGATAATGGCTACACCTTC. It translates to CASSPGRGFRDNGYTF.

The V gene is TRBV6-1, the J gene TRBJ2-7; possibly TRBD1 for D (6 bases). From germline, CDR1 is MNHNS and CDR2 SASEGT. This CDR3 has 16 residues. V was clipped by 4 bases and J by 0 bases, with 16 bases between them. The CDR3 nucleotides read TGTGCCAGCAGTGTTGGGGGCATTACTAGCTCCTACGAGCAGTACTTC. It codes for CASSVGGITSSYEQYF.

The chain couples TRBV5-5 to TRBJ1-5; no reliable D call. Trimming pared 0 bases from V and 0 bases from J, leaving 22 bases between. The CDR3 extends over 20 amino acids. Per the germline V gene, CDR1 is SGHKS and CDR2 is YYEKEE (reference sequence). The CDR3 region has the DNA TGTGCCAGCAGCTTGGTCGCGGAAACTCTATTAATATATAGCAATCAGCCCCAGCATTTT. Translating it yields CASSLVAETLLIYSNQPQHF.

The chain combines TRBV27 with TRBJ1-6, with D hard to call. Germline V gene lookup returns CDR1 MNHEY and CDR2 SMNVEV (reference sequence). This CDR3 comprises 15 residues. Between the trimmed V and J ends, which lost 2 bases and 13 bases, there was a span of 18 bases. CDR3 region: CASSLQTNDRIPLHF. DNA of the CDR3: TGTGCCAGCAGTTTACAGACAAACGACCGTATTCCCCTCCACTTT.

J is TRBJ2-3 and V is TRBV29-1; the D gene is possibly TRBD2 (6 bases). CDR3 length: 14 amino acids. Between the trimmed V and J ends, which lost 5 bases and 0 bases, there was a span of 12 bases. In germline, CDR1 is SQVTM, CDR2 ANQGSEA. CDR3 residues: CSVQEGGSTDTQYF. CDR3 DNA sequence: TGCAGCGTTCAGGAGGGCGGGAGCACAGATACGCAGTATTTT.

The V and J genes are TRBV6-5 and TRBJ2-1, with D perhaps matching TRBD1 (6 bases). The CDR3 totals 15 residues. Trimming removed 6 bases at V and 3 bases at J, with 15 bases between. The V gene's germline CDR1 is MNHEY and CDR2 SVGAGI. The CDR3 coding sequence is TGTGCCAGCAGCCCCGACCGGGACAACTACAATGAGCAGTTCTTC. It is translated as CASSPDRDNYNEQFF.

The J gene is TRBJ2-3, the V gene TRBV3-1 (or the pseudogene TRBV3-2); unclear D gene. Deletions cut 0 bases from V and 3 bases from J, with 10 bases between. Germline CDR1 and CDR2: LGHDT and YNNKEL (reference sequence). There are 15 residues in the CDR3. The CDR3, as DNA: TGTGCCAGCAGCCAAGATTGGCGGCAAACAGATACGCAGTATTTT. Amino acid sequence: CASSQDWRQTDTQYF.

The CDR3 sequence: CAWSAGQGTDTQYF. CDR3 DNA: TGTGCCTGGAGTGCAGGACAGGGCACAGATACGCAGTATTTT. V usage is TRBV30 and J usage is TRBJ2-3, with 7 nucleotides matching TRBD1. After removal of 1 base from V and 1 base from J, the junction contained 2 bases not matched to a gene. Germline V gene lookup returns CDR1 GTSNPN and CDR2 SVGIG (reference sequence). This CDR3 has 14 residues. Full variable domain (rest looked up from reference TRBV30 and TRBJ2-3): SQTIHQWPATLVQPVGSPLSLECTVEGTSNPNLYWYRQAAGRGLQLLFYSVGIGQISSEVPQNLSASRPQDRQFILSSKKLLLSDSGFYLCAWSAGQGTDTQYFGPGTRLTVL.

The CDR3 DNA sequence: TGTGCCTGGAGTGACGACCCCGGGACAGATAATTCACCCCTCCACTTT. This encodes CAWSDDPGTDNSPLHF. The chain recombines TRBV30 with TRBJ1-6, with 7 bases that match TRBD1. CDR3 length: 16 residues. Looked up from germline, CDR1 is GTSNPN and CDR2 is SVGIG (reference sequence). Trimming removed 1 base from V and 5 bases from J; junction bases left unmatched: 8.

This chain joins TRBV7-9 and TRBJ2-1; D unclear. This CDR3 has 10 residues. Germline V CDR1 and CDR2: SEHNR, FQNEAQ (reference sequence). The V and J ends lost 8 bases and 9 bases respectively, with 8 bases between them. In DNA, the CDR3 is TGTGCCAGCGGGCTCGGTGAGCAGTTCTTC. This gives the protein CASGLGEQFF.

The chain's CDR3 is CASSYLMTSGRGEQFF. CDR3 sequence (DNA): TGTGCCAGCAGTTACCTGATGACTAGCGGGAGAGGTGAGCAGTTCTTC. The V and J genes are TRBV6-6 and TRBJ2-1, with TRBD2 matching 12 bases. V lost 2 bases to trimming and J lost 9 bases; unmatched junction nucleotides: 8. The germline V gene encodes CDR1 MNHNY and CDR2 SVGAGI (reference sequence). The CDR3 length is 16 residues.

V and J are TRBV13 and TRBJ2-1; 8 bases align to TRBD1. Germline V gene sequence: CDR1 PRHDT, CDR2 FYEKMQ (reference sequence). The CDR3 totals 15 residues. The V and J ends lost 5 bases and 4 bases, in that order; junction bases with no gene match: 7. CDR3 in amino acids: CASSVRTGRYNEQFF. In DNA, the CDR3 is TGTGCCAGCAGCGTCCGGACAGGGAGATACAATGAGCAGTTCTTC. Full variable domain (rest looked up from reference TRBV13 and TRBJ2-1): AAGVIQSPRHLIKEKRETATLKCYPIPRHDTVYWYQQGPGQDPQFLISFYEKMQSDKGSIPDRFSAQQFSDYHSELNMSSLELGDSALYFCASSVRTGRYNEQFFGPGTRLTVL.

J is TRBJ1-1 and V is TRBV13; no reliable D call. There are 13 residues in the CDR3. Trimming cost V 3 bases and J 3 bases, with 8 bases left between them. Germline assignment: CDR1 PRHDT and CDR2 FYEKMQ (reference sequence). CDR3 DNA: TGTGCCAGCAGCTTCGAACAGTACACTGAAGCTTTCTTT. It yields the protein CASSFEQYTEAFF. The variable domain in full, with the rest retrieved from reference TRBV13 and TRBJ1-1, is AAGVIQSPRHLIKEKRETATLKCYPIPRHDTVYWYQQGPGQDPQFLISFYEKMQSDKGSIPDRFSAQQFSDYHSELNMSSLELGDSALYFCASSFEQYTEAFFGQGTRLTVV.

This rearrangement joins TRBV2 to TRBJ2-1; 13 nucleotides align to TRBD2. The trim removed 10 bases at V and 7 bases at J, leaving 4 bases unmatched. The CDR3 is 13 amino acids. The germline V gene has CDR1 SNHLY and CDR2 FYNNEI. CDR3: CATPGLAGNEQFF. The CDR3 nucleotides are TGTGCCACCCCGGGACTAGCGGGAAATGAGCAGTTCTTC.

The rearrangement joins TRBV29-1 to TRBJ2-2; no firm D call. Germline V gene lookup returns CDR1 SQVTM and CDR2 ANQGSEA. Trimming took off 6 bases at V and 7 bases at J, with 9 bases between the two ends. The CDR3 length is 11 residues. DNA for the CDR3: TGCAGCGTCACATATCGCGGGGAGCTGTTTTTT. It translates to CSVTYRGELFF.

The table lists this clone with a few counts. The CDR3 loop reads CASSPDTTGELFF. CDR3 coding DNA: TGTGCCAGCAGTCCGGACACCACCGGGGAGCTGTTTTTT. The chain couples TRBV12-3 or TRBV12-4 to TRBJ2-2; TRBD1 might be the D (5 bases). Deletions cut 5 bases from V and 4 bases from J, with 8 bases between. CDR3 length: 13 amino acids.

The chain links TRBV5-1 to TRBJ2-5; D is unresolved. The V and J ends lost 2 bases and 2 bases respectively, with 7 bases between them. The CDR3 spans 13 residues. The germline CDR1 and CDR2 sequences are SGHRS and YFSETQ. The CDR3 spells CASSFRGQETQYF. CDR3 bases: TGCGCCAGCAGCTTCCGAGGTCAAGAGACCCAGTACTTC.

This clone appeared once. The chain uses TRBV5-1 and TRBJ1-1, with D possibly being TRBD1 (6 bases). Germline CDR1 reads SGHRS; CDR2 reads YFSETQ. This CDR3 contains 14 residues. Trimming cost V 1 base and J 3 bases, with 10 bases left between them. The CDR3 DNA follows: TGCGCCAGCAGCTTGCTGGGGGCGGACACTGAAGCTTTCTTT. Protein: CASSLLGADTEAFF. Complete variable domain (other parts from reference TRBV5-1 and TRBJ1-1): KAGVTQTPRYLIKTRGQQVTLSCSPISGHRSVSWYQQTPGQGLQFLFEYFSETQRNKGNFPGRFSGRQFSNSRSEMNVSTLELGDSALYLCASSLLGADTEAFFGQGTRLTVV.

The chain recombines TRBV3-1 (or the pseudogene TRBV3-2) with TRBJ1-3; the D is unclear. This CDR3 spans 14 amino acids. V shed 5 bases and J shed 0 bases, with 8 bases lying between them. The germline V gene encodes CDR1 LGHDT and CDR2 YNNKEL (reference sequence). CDR3 protein: CASSFRYSGNTIYF. CDR3 DNA: TGTGCCAGCAGCTTTCGTTACTCTGGAAACACCATATATTTT.

The chain has TRBV11-3 and TRBJ1-5, with D unresolved. V was shortened by 3 bases and J by 5 bases, with 5 bases between the two germline ends. Germline values: CDR1 SGHNT, CDR2 YENEEA. This CDR3 comprises 12 residues. The CDR3 protein is CASSFYDQPQHF. The CDR3 DNA follows: TGTGCCAGCAGCTTTTATGATCAGCCCCAGCATTTT.

The CDR3 loop reads CASSDLDSGGRYGYTF. The CDR3 coding sequence is TGTGCCAGCAGCGACCTAGATTCAGGGGGCCGATATGGCTACACCTTC. This chain joins TRBV9 and TRBJ1-2; 8 bases match TRBD1. V gave up 3 bases and J gave up 5 bases; unmatched junction bases: 12. Germline-derived CDR1 and CDR2 are SGDLS and YYNGEE. The CDR3 length is 16 residues.

The chain has TRBV7-8 and TRBJ2-3, with 8 bases fitting TRBD1. Germline trimming cut 6 bases from V and 2 bases from J; bases unmatched to any gene: 7. CDR1 is SGHVS and CDR2 is FQNEAQ in the germline V gene. The CDR3 consists of 15 residues. Here the CDR3 reads CASRGTGGTTDTQYF. The CDR3 region has the DNA TGTGCCAGCAGAGGAACAGGGGGGACCACAGATACGCAGTATTTT. The full variable domain, completed using reference TRBV7-8 and TRBJ2-3, is GAGVSQSPRYKVAKRGQDVALRCDPISGHVSLFWYQQALGQGPEFLTYFQNEAQLDKSGLPSDRFFAERPEGSVSTLKIQRTQQEDSAVYLCASRGTGGTTDTQYFGPGTRLTVL.

CDR3 DNA sequence: TGTGCCAGCAGTAACCCTTGGCGGGGGGGGTCAAACGAGCAGTACTTC. It encodes CASSNPWRGGSNEQYF. The chain joins TRBV2 to TRBJ2-7; 9 nucleotides line up with TRBD2. The CDR3 sequence is 16 residues long. V gave up 5 bases and J gave up 5 bases; unmatched junction bases: 13. CDR1 SNHLY and CDR2 FYNNEI come from the germline V gene.